Sequencing of this TCR beta chain was carried out in a study of CD8 T cell repertoires and HIV-1 epitope variants. On the study more broadly: Each of Twenty-five Gag and Nef epitope peptides stimulated a separate culture. Epitopes were three Gag families plus Nef HW9 and YT9. The baseline condition was 1M T cells left uncultured. Whole-study results and caveats: Eight to ten TCR beta clonotypes were antigen-specific, more than five apparently recognizing autologous or escape variants.

This clone was observed a single time. Its target is not known. The CDR3 has 16 residues. Germline V CDR1 and CDR2: SGHDT, YYEEEE. After removal of 1 base from V and 0 bases from J, the junction contained 6 bases not matched to a gene. This table comes from immunoSEQ multiplex PCR, and its TCRdb copy is limited to in-frame clones, with some not included. This table holds over 4,000 clones, more than 60% found once. Input material: cultured CD8+ T cells derived from PBMCs. This chain joins TRBV5-6 and TRBJ1-1; 7 bases fit TRBD1. The clonotype originates from a male donor with HIV. The CDR3 coding sequence is TGTGCCAGCAGCTTGCGACAGGGAGGCATGAACACTGAAGCTTTCTTT. Translated: CASSLRQGGMNTEAFF.